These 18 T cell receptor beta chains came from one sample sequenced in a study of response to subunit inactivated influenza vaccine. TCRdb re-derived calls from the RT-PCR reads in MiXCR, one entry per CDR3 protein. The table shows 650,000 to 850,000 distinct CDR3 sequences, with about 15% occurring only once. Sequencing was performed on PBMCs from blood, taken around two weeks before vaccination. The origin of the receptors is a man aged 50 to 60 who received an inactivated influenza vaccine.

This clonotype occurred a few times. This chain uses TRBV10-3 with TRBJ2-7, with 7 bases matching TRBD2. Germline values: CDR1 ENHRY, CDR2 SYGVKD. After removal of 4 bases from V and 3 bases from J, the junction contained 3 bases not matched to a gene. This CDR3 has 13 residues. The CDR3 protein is CAISGTRGYEQYF. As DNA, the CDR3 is TGTGCCATCAGTGGGACTAGGGGCTACGAGCAGTACTTC.

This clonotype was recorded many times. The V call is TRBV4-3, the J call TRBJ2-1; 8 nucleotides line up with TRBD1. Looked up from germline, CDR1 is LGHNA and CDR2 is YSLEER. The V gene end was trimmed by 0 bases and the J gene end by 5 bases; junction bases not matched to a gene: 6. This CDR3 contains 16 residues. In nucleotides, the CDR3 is TGCGCCAGCAGCCAAGATTTATGGGACAGGCACAATGAGCAGTTCTTC. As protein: CASSQDLWDRHNEQFF.

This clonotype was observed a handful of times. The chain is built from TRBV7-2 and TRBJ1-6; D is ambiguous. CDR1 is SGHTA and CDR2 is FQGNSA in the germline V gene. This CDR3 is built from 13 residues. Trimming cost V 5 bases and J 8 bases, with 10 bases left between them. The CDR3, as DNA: TGTGCCAGCAGCCCCAGGACGTATTCACCCCTCCACTTT. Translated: CASSPRTYSPLHF.

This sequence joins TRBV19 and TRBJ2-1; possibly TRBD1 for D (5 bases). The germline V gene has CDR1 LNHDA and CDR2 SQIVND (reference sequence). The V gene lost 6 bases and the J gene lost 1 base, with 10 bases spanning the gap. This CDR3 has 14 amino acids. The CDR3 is CASRAQGSYNEQFF. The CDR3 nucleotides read TGTGCCAGTAGAGCTCAGGGTTCCTACAATGAGCAGTTCTTC.

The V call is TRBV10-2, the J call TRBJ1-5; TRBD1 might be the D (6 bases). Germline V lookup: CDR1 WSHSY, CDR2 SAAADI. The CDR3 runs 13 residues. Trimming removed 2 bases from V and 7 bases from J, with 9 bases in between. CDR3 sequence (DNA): TGCGCCAGCAGTGAGACAGGGCAACAGCCCCAGCATTTT. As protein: CASSETGQQPQHF.

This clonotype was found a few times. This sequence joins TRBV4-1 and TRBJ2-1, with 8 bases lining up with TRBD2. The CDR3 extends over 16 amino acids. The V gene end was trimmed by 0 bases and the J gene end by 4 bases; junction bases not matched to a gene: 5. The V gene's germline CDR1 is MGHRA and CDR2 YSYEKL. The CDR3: CASSQDTSGTYNEQFF. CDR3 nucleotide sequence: TGCGCCAGCAGCCAAGATACTAGCGGAACATACAATGAGCAGTTCTTC.

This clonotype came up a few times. The CDR3 reads CASSRDRAFYEQYF. DNA of the CDR3: TGTGCCAGCAGCCGGGACAGGGCTTTCTACGAGCAGTACTTC. The V call is TRBV6-1, the J call TRBJ2-7, with 9 nucleotides matching TRBD1. CDR1 and CDR2 (germline): MNHNS, SASEGT. The V gene end was trimmed by 6 bases and the J gene end by 3 bases; junction bases not matched to a gene: 6. This CDR3 spans 14 amino acids.

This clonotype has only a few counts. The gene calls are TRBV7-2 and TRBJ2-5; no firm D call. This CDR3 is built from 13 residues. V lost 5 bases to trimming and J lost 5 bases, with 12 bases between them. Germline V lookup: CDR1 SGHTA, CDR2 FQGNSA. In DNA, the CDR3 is TGTGCCAGCAGCGAAAATAATGGGGAGACCCAGTACTTC. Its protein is CASSENNGETQYF.

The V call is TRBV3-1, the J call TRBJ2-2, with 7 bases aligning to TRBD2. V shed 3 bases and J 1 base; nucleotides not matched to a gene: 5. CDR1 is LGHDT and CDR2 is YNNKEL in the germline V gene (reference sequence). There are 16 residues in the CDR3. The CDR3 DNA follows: TGTGCCAGCAGCCAGGGCCAGCGGGGGAACACCGGGGAGCTGTTTTTT. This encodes CASSQGQRGNTGELFF.

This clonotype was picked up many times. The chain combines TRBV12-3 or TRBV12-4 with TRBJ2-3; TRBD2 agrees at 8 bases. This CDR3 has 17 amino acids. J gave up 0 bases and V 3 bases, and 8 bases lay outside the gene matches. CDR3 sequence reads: CASSFYGGEPSTDTQYF. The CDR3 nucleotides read TGTGCCAGCAGTTTCTACGGGGGGGAGCCTAGCACAGATACGCAGTATTTT.

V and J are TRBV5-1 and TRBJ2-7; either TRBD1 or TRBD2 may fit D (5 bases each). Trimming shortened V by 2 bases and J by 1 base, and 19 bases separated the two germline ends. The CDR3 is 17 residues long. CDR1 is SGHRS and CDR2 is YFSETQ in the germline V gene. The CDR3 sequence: CASSLHARDGHSYEQYF. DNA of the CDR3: TGCGCCAGCAGCTTACACGCCCGGGACGGACATTCCTACGAGCAGTACTTC.

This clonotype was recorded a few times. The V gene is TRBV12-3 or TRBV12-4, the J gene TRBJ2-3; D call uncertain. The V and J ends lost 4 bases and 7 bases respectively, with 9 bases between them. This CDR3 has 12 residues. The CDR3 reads CASSSSMYTQYF. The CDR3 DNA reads TGTGCCAGCAGTTCAAGCATGTATACGCAGTATTTT.

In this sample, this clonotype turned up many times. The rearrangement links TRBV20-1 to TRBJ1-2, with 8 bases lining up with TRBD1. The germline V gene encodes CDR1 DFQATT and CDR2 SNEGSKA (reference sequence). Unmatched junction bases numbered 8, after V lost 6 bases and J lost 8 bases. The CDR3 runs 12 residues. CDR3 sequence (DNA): TGCAGTGCAGCAGACAGGGGATGGGGCTACACCTTC. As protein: CSAADRGWGYTF.

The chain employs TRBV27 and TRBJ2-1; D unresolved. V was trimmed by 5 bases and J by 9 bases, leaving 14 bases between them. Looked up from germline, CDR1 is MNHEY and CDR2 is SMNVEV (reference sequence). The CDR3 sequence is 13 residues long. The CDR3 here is CASSTIAGTEQFF. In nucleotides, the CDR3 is TGTGCCAGCAGTACAATAGCTGGAACTGAGCAGTTCTTC.

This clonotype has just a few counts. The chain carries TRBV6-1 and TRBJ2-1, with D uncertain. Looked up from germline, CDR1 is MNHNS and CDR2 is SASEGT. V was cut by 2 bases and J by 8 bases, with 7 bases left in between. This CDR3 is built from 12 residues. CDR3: CASSERWDEQFF. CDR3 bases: TGTGCCAGCAGTGAAAGGTGGGATGAGCAGTTCTTC.

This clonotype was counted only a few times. The CDR3 DNA reads TGTGCCAGCAGCACGACCGCGCTGCTGAACACCGGGGAGCTGTTTTTT. Its translation is CASSTTALLNTGELFF. The chain links TRBV5-6 to TRBJ2-2; D is uncertain. Trimming left V 4 bases short and J 1 base short, with 14 bases between. The CDR3 contains 16 residues. In germline, CDR1 is SGHDT, CDR2 YYEEEE.

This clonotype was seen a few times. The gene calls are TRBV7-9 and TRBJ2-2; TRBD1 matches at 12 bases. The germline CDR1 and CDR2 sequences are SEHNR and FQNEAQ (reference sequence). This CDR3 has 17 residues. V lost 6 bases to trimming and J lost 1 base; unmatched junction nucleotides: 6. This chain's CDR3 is CASSRGTGGWNTGELFF. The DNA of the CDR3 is TGTGCCAGCAGTCGGGGGACAGGGGGCTGGAACACCGGGGAGCTGTTTTTT.

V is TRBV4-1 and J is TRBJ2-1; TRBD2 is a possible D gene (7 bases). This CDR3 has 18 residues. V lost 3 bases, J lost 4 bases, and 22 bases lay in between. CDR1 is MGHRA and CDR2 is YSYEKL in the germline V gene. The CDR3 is CASSHPGGPSILYNEQFF. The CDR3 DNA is TGCGCCAGCAGCCACCCCGGGGGGCCTTCCATACTTTACAATGAGCAGTTCTTC.